The sequence of this T cell receptor (beta chain) was determined in a study of OX40 agonist ivuxolimab in advanced cancers. Describing the broader study: Ivuxolimab was a fully human IgG2 agonistic monoclonal antibody targeting the costimulatory receptor OX40 (CD134). The dose-escalation cohort was roughly 87% male with a mean age of approximately 60 years, ranging from roughly 20 to 80. The paper covers the monotherapy dose-escalation part of the phase I ivuxolimab trial, which included N of about 50 patients. Intravenous ivuxolimab was administered to patients every 2 weeks at six dose levels: 0.01, 0.1, 0.3, 1.5, 3 and 10 mg/kg. Peripheral TCRbeta sequencing was intended to test whether TCR sequence diversity was altered and clonal T-cell expansion was caused by ivuxolimab. Three dose-escalation patients achieved partial responses, one with hepatocellular carcinoma and two with cutaneous melanoma. Of the roughly 52 dose-escalation patients, hepatocellular carcinoma was present in about 20, melanoma in approximately 15, renal cell carcinoma in 9 and head and neck cancer in 9. Patients were allowed to have had prior anti-PD-1, anti-PD-L1 or anti-CTLA-4 therapy, and around 40% of the dose-escalation patients had previously received checkpoint inhibitors. Study-wide conclusions, independent of this receptor: In partial responders in the 0.1-3.0 mg/kg groups, normalized peripheral clonal expansion was found to be among the lowest, especially among CD8+ T cells. Antigen specificity was not determined for the clonally expanded peripheral T cells. At doses of 0.1 to 3.0 mg/kg, clonal expansion of both CD4+ and CD8+ T cells in blood was seen between baseline and week 6. Low levels of normalized T-cell clonal expansion were also seen in some nonresponding patients. After ivuxolimab, CD8+ T cells had more expanded clones than CD4+ T cells on average.

Patients with a history of autoimmune disease or receiving systemic immunosuppression were excluded from the trial. Peripheral blood for TCR sequencing was drawn from every dose cohort at baseline, at cycle 4 day 1 and at cycle 7 day 1. Samples came from an open-label, multicenter, first-in-human phase I dose-escalation trial of ivuxolimab. Adults with locally advanced or metastatic melanoma, renal cell carcinoma, hepatocellular carcinoma or head and neck squamous cell carcinoma were enrolled in the trial. Before TCR sequencing, CD4+ T cells and CD8+ T cells from peripheral blood were sorted into separate populations. For sequencing of the TCRbeta CDR3 region, genomic DNA was extracted from the sorted cells. The immunoSEQ Assay was used for sequencing of TCRbeta CDR3 regions. TCRdb retrieved this table from immuneACCESS and kept in-frame rearrangements only. Not all clones are present; in checked studies, unresolved V genes account for under half, and no reason is known for the remainder. Recorded for this sample are about 13,000 clones; around 72% of them occurred a single time. Together, the top ten hold 39% of the sample.

Turning to this clone: What antigen it recognizes has not been identified. No per-base quality is available; no much larger clone lies one base away.

This sequence was found in an adult with an advanced solid tumor such as melanoma, head and neck, liver or kidney cancer. The sequencing here drew on CD4+ or CD8+ T cells sorted from blood, taken in a trial of the OX40 agonist ivuxolimab.

In nucleotides, the sequence is TGTGCCAGCAGTTTAACCGGCTTCGGGGTCTGGGAAAAACTGTTTTTT. This sequence encodes CASSLTGFGVWEKLFF. The chain was built from TRBV28 and TRBJ1-4; no D gene call is confident. Looking up the germline V gene yields CDR1 MDHEN and CDR2 SYDVKM. V and J lose 2 bases and 8 bases, and a span of 18 bases separates them. CDR3 length: 16 amino acids, cysteine to phenylalanine. Kept here is only the CDR3 DNA, which spans 48 bases and is read in frame from base 1.